This TCR beta chain was identified during a study of shared clonotypes between healthy human individuals (TCRdb year 2020). In the study overall: The cohort comprised two women and a few men aged 18 to 49 years. For each donor, CD4 naive and CD4 memory were each run on three plates, CD8 naive on two plates, and CD8 memory on one plate. To estimate repertoire size and how much clonotype sharing occurs between individuals, the study deeply sequenced the blood TCR repertoires of roughly 5 healthy adults. Libraries were prepared and TCR repertoires were sequenced by different laboratories using diverse techniques, in order to increase sequencing depth and limit assay-specific biases. Per donor, leukapheresis produced somewhere between about 0.9 and 9 billion PBMCs. Results and caveats for the whole study, not just this receptor: Sampling was limited to blood, and TCR repertoires in tissue likely differ from TCR repertoires in blood. Even with the large sequencing depth, rarefaction of the sorted-subset datasets indicated that sequencing was incomplete. The genetic and exposure-history diversity represented was limited by the small number of donors. Larger estimated clonotype richness was generally found for naive subsets than for memory subsets. Clonotypes shared by all four sorted-subset donors showed higher generation probabilities than non-shared clonotypes. Across several donors, approximately 5% of naive CD4, roughly 3.5% of naive CD8, 2% to 2.5% of memory CD4, and 0.4% of memory CD8 clonotypes were shared. Pairwise subsampling led to the expectation that sequencing depth would affect the degree of clonotype sharing among donors.

From the cysteine up to the phenylalanine, the CDR3 has a length of 11 residues. This entry keeps only the CDR3 DNA: 33 bases, framed from base 1. V drops 5 bases and J drops 6 bases, leaving 4 bases in between. For CDR1 and CDR2, the germline V gene (reference sequence) lists SEHNR and FQNEAQ. CD8 naive samples were obtained by positive selection for CCR7 among CD45RO-negative cells, yielding a CD45RA+CCR7+ population from which TemRA cells were excluded. The donors were healthy, HIV-negative adults who had no recently reported acute infections or vaccinations. Every donor was a Caucasian adult living in Nashville, Tennessee, USA. After blood collection by leukapheresis, PBMCs were isolated using Ficoll-Histopaque density gradient centrifugation and then cryopreserved in the vapor phase of liquid nitrogen. Analytical flow cytometry was used to check the purity and quantity of each magnetically sorted T cell population. From each sorted fraction, genomic DNA was isolated and quantified by UV absorbance on a Nanodrop 2000c.

TCR CDR3 regions were amplified from genomic DNA by multiplex PCR using the deep immunoSEQ assay. Genomic DNA extracted from each cell subset was distributed evenly over all wells of several immunoSEQ 96-well plates, and each plate served as one replicate. For sorted subsets, each replicate PCR was loaded with around 220 ng genomic DNA, equivalent to 25,000 to 30,000 T cell genomes. The purified libraries were quantified using a Qubit 3.0 fluorometer, sized with a Bioanalyzer 2100, and then quantified again using the KAPA Library Quantification kit. Every immunoSEQ 96-well plate was sequenced on a separate single-read 150-cycle Illumina NextSeq 550 flow cell. On the authors' methods: Because only junctional sequences without quality scores were contained in the immunoSEQ output, filtering matching that applied to full-length reads could not be performed. Sequences were annotated with PyIR, a Python wrapper for IgBLAST v1.9, using IMGT germline references to assign V/J genes and CDR3. Reads were filtered out if the reads had weak V/J assignments (E-value above 1e-6), no CDR3, stop codons, out-of-frame junctions, or ambiguous translated residues. V3J clonotypes were defined as sequences sharing an identical inferred V gene, J gene, and CDR3 amino acid sequence. To compute the percentage overlap between repertoires, the number of shared unique clonotypes was divided by the size of the smaller repertoire. Three approaches were used to assess repertoire richness: RTK rarefaction, the Chao1 estimator, and Recon v2.1 estimates of unobserved clonotypes. For all TCRbeta clonotypes obtained by the gDNA method from several donors, generation probabilities were computed with OLGA. TCRdb provides this immuneACCESS table in a form limited to in-frame rearrangements. Some clones are lacking; in checked studies, under half of them reflect an unresolved V gene, and why the rest are absent is not known. V and J calls and clone size are as listed in that table; D and trimming were resolved from the DNA. The sample profile shows some 2,100,000 clones; about 93% of them were found once. Together, the top ten hold 1.5% to 2% of the sample.

Of note for this clone: This clone's antigen is unknown. No base-level quality is on record; no much larger clone is a single base apart. This specimen includes other DNA sequences encoding the same CDR3.

The source is a man in his late teens or twenties in good health. Some clones in this sample may be carry-over from other donors' samples. The chain is assembled from TRBV7-9 and TRBJ2-2, with the D gene too uncertain to name. Sequencing was performed on naive CD8+ T cells from PBMCs. Taken with the paper, the label for cell subset or site translates to: CD45RA+CCR7+. The CDR3 corresponds to CASSPAGELFF. The nucleotide sequence reads TGTGCCAGCAGCCCCGCCGGGGAGCTGTTTTTT.